The 32 T cell receptor beta chains presented below share a single source sample, sequenced in a study of blood T cells in healthy people across ages. A sample-barcoded 5' primer and a J-beta primer mix were used in a second PCR of roughly 7 to 12 cycles. One entry per CDR3 protein results from TCRdb running MiXCR on the 5' RACE reads. In the table there are just under 550,000 distinct CDR3 sequences, more than 20% of which are singletons. The same sample was also studied in work on T cells of mothers and their children.

The sequencing sample was made of blood. All receptors come from a boy aged 5-17 years in good health.

Ten or more counts support this clonotype. This chain uses TRBV5-1 with TRBJ1-5; a possible D gene is TRBD1 (6 bases). Germline V lookup: CDR1 SGHRS, CDR2 YFSETQ. The CDR3 totals 14 residues. V lost 0 bases and J 4 bases, leaving 8 bases between the germline ends. The CDR3 bases are TGCGCCAGCAGCTTGGAAGGGGGGAATCAGCCCCAGCATTTT. Amino acids: CASSLEGGNQPQHF. Variable domain in full (rest from reference TRBV5-1 and TRBJ1-5): KAGVTQTPRYLIKTRGQQVTLSCSPISGHRSVSWYQQTPGQGLQFLFEYFSETQRNKGNFPGRFSGRQFSNSRSEMNVSTLELGDSALYLCASSLEGGNQPQHFGDGTRLSIL.

V usage is TRBV28 and J usage is TRBJ2-3; possibly TRBD1 for D (6 bases). The germline gives CDR1 MDHEN, CDR2 SYDVKM. This CDR3 spans 17 amino acids. The V end was cut by 6 bases, the J end by 0 bases, with 19 bases between. This chain's CDR3 is CASSPGGRPISTDTQYF. The CDR3 DNA is TGTGCCAGCAGCCCTGGGGGCAGGCCGATTAGCACAGATACGCAGTATTTT.

This clonotype was detected a few times. Its ends do not fully match the called genes, so a read error is possible. The rearrangement uses TRBV2 and TRBJ2-5; D is perhaps TRBD2 (5 bases). CDR3 length: 13 residues. Looked up from germline, CDR1 is SNHLY and CDR2 is FYNNEI. CDR3 sequence (DNA): TGTACCAGCGGAGTCCCACCCTGGGAGACCCAGTACTTC. This codes for CTSGVPPWETQYF.

The chain recombines TRBV9 with TRBJ2-7; the D is unclear. Trimming left V 3 bases short and J 1 base short, with 14 bases between. This CDR3 has 15 residues. Germline V CDR1 and CDR2: SGDLS, YYNGEE. In nucleotides, the CDR3 is TGTGCCAGCAGCGCTTTGGTAGATGGGTCCTACGAGCAGTACTTC. It yields the protein CASSALVDGSYEQYF. Based on the CDR3 plus reference TRBV9 and TRBJ2-7, the full variable domain is DSGVTQTPKHLITATGQRVTLRCSPRSGDLSVYWYQQSLDQGLQFLIQYYNGEERAKGNILERFSAQQFPDLHSELNLSSLELGDSALYFCASSALVDGSYEQYFGPGTRLTVT.

This clonotype was observed a handful of times. One junction end does not reproduce the germline sequence, and a read error may be involved. This chain uses TRBV14 with TRBJ2-2, with 7 bases matching TRBD1. CDR3 length: 15 residues. Per the germline V gene, CDR1 is SGHDN and CDR2 is FVKESK. The DNA of the CDR3 is TGTGCCAGCAGCTACGGACAGGCCGGCGCCGGGGAGCCGTTTTTT. It encodes CASSYGQAGAGEPFF. The full variable domain, with the rest looked up from reference TRBV14 and TRBJ2-2, is EAGVTQFPSHSVIEKGQTVTLRCDPISGHDNLYWYRRVMGKEIKFLLHFVKESKQDESGMPNNRFLAERTGGTYSTLKVQPAELEDSGVYFCASSYGQAGAGEPFFGEGSRLTVL.

This rearrangement joins TRBV7-6 to TRBJ2-5; no definite D call. This CDR3 is 12 amino acids long. Trimming took 4 bases from V and 0 from J, leaving 3 bases between them. Per the germline V gene, CDR1 is SGHVS and CDR2 is FNYEAQ. CDR3 amino acids: CASSYDQETQYF. Written as DNA, the CDR3 is TGTGCCAGCAGCTACGACCAAGAGACCCAGTACTTC. Looking up the rest from reference TRBV7-6 and TRBJ2-5 gives the full variable domain: GAGVSQSPRYKVTKRGQDVALRCDPISGHVSLYWYRQALGQGPEFLTYFNYEAQQDKSGLPNDRFSAERPEGSISTLTIQRTEQRDSAMYRCASSYDQETQYFGPGTRLLVL.

This sequence joins TRBV10-2 and TRBJ1-1; 7 bases map to TRBD1. CDR1 and CDR2 from the germline V gene are WSHSY and SAAADI. J lost 5 bases, V lost 7 bases, and 7 bases had no gene match. The CDR3 is 13 amino acids. Here the CDR3 reads CASMSRGRTEAFF. Written as DNA, the CDR3 is TGCGCCAGCATGTCCAGGGGGAGAACTGAAGCTTTCTTT.

In its sample, this clonotype was seen a few times. This sequence joins TRBV20-1 and TRBJ2-1; a possible D gene is TRBD1 (6 bases). Trimming took off 5 bases at V and 6 bases at J, with 17 bases between the two ends. CDR1 DFQATT and CDR2 SNEGSKA come from the germline V gene (reference sequence). This CDR3 has 14 amino acids. This chain's CDR3 is CSAYLGGSSNEQFF. Written as DNA, the CDR3 is TGCAGTGCTTATCTAGGGGGTTCGAGCAATGAGCAGTTCTTC.

This chain links TRBV2 with TRBJ1-6, with D tentatively TRBD1 (5 bases). Trimming took 6 bases from V and 5 from J, leaving 14 bases between them. The CDR3 sequence is 15 residues long. Germline V gene sequence: CDR1 SNHLY, CDR2 FYNNEI. The CDR3 loop is CASRVLDTNNSPLHF. The CDR3 nucleotides read TGTGCCAGCAGGGTCTTGGACACCAATAATTCACCCCTCCACTTT.

In its sample, this clonotype was seen once. This sequence joins TRBV19 and TRBJ1-2; possible D gene TRBD1, 5 bases. V lost 6 bases to trimming and J lost 7 bases, with 15 bases between them. This CDR3 has 13 amino acids. The germline V gene encodes CDR1 LNHDA and CDR2 SQIVND (reference sequence). The CDR3: CASSTPQGRGYTF. CDR3 in DNA: TGTGCCAGTAGCACCCCTCAGGGACGTGGCTACACCTTC.

This clonotype was found a few times. The chain uses TRBV7-9 and TRBJ2-5; D not certain. In germline, CDR1 is SEHNR, CDR2 FQNEAQ (reference sequence). CDR3 size: 13 residues. The V end lost 0 bases, the J end lost 6 bases, and 8 bases lay between the germline ends. The CDR3 bases are TGTGCCAGCAGCTTAGCGGTGGCCCAGACCCAGTACTTC. Translating it yields CASSLAVAQTQYF. Full variable domain (remainder filled in from reference TRBV7-9 and TRBJ2-5): DTGVSQNPRHKITKRGQNVTFRCDPISEHNRLYWYRQTLGQGPEFLTYFQNEAQLEKSRLLSDRFSAERPKGSFSTLEIQRTEQGDSAMYLCASSLAVAQTQYFGPGTRLLVL.

This clonotype appeared a few times. The genes are TRBV9 and TRBJ1-2, with D perhaps matching TRBD1 (5 bases). The CDR3 length is 19 residues. Germline V CDR1 and CDR2: SGDLS, YYNGEE. The V gene lost 9 bases and the J gene lost 9 bases, with 39 bases spanning the gap. CDR3 sequence reads: CANRFLPRDGPLAGIRYTF. The CDR3 coding sequence is TGTGCCAACCGTTTCCTTCCCCGGGACGGCCCACTCGCTGGGATTCGCTACACCTTC.

This sequence joins TRBV11-1 and TRBJ2-5, with a tentative D call TRBD2 (5 bases). Gene TRBJ2-1 matches the end of the DNA better, so the J call may be wrong. Looked up from germline, CDR1 is SGHAT and CDR2 is FQDESV (reference sequence). The CDR3 runs 16 residues. The CDR3 DNA is TGTGCCAGCAGCTTAGCCCTAGCAGAATTAAGGAATGAGCAGTTCTTC. This translates into CASSLALAELRNEQFF.

The chain links TRBV18 to TRBJ2-1; D not certain. The V and J ends lost 3 bases and 10 bases respectively, with 13 bases between them. Germline CDR1 is KGHSH and CDR2 is LQKENI. The CDR3 extends over 13 amino acids. CDR3 DNA sequence: TGTGCCAGCTCACCCCTTTCCGACACCGAGCAGTTCTTC. This codes for CASSPLSDTEQFF.

This clonotype was recorded a few times. This chain links TRBV12-3 or TRBV12-4 with TRBJ2-6; D gene ambiguous. CDR3 length: 17 amino acids. V was pared by 0 bases and J by 0 bases, with 9 bases between. The chain's CDR3 is CASSLASSSSGANVLTF. CDR3 DNA: TGTGCCAGCAGTTTAGCGTCGAGCAGCTCTGGGGCCAACGTCCTGACTTTC.

This chain uses TRBV7-9 with TRBJ2-3, with 14 bases aligning to TRBD2. Looked up from germline, CDR1 is SEHNR and CDR2 is FQNEAQ (reference sequence). The V gene end was trimmed by 2 bases and the J gene end by 0 bases; junction bases not matched to a gene: 13. The CDR3 sequence is 21 residues long. This CDR3 is CASSLSRTSGGPTSSTDTQYF. The CDR3 DNA sequence: TGTGCCAGCAGCTTAAGCCGGACTAGCGGGGGGCCAACCTCTAGCACAGATACGCAGTATTTT.

This clonotype has just a few counts. This chain links TRBV7-2 with TRBJ2-1; D call uncertain. The CDR3 spans 11 residues. Germline V gives CDR1 SGHTA, CDR2 FQGNSA. The V and J ends lost 6 bases and 8 bases respectively, with 8 bases between them. DNA for the CDR3: TGTGCCAGCAGTCGATACGATGAGCAGTTCTTC. Translating gives CASSRYDEQFF.

This clonotype appeared a few times. The V call is TRBV11-1, the J call TRBJ1-6, with a weak D call TRBD1 (5 bases). Deletions cut 2 bases from V and 9 bases from J, with 11 bases between. This CDR3 region has 14 residues. The germline CDR1 and CDR2 sequences are SGHAT and FQDESV (reference sequence). DNA of the CDR3: TGTGCCAGCAGCTTACTAGGGGATGGTTCACCCCTCCACTTT. Translating gives CASSLLGDGSPLHF.

The CDR3 reads CSVSGGVYNEQFF. The CDR3 DNA follows: TGCAGTGTAAGCGGGGGGGTCTACAATGAGCAGTTCTTC. The chain combines TRBV20-1 with TRBJ2-1; 10 positions match TRBD2. The CDR3 contains 13 residues. The germline gives CDR1 DFQATT, CDR2 SNEGSKA (reference sequence). J gave up 3 bases and V 7 bases, and 3 bases lay outside the gene matches.

The CDR3 reads CASSVESGRAITDTQYF. The DNA for the CDR3 is TGTGCCAGCAGCGTAGAGAGCGGCAGGGCCATTACAGATACGCAGTATTTT. J is TRBJ2-3 and V is TRBV9; the D gene could be TRBD1 or TRBD2 (5 bases each). The CDR3 runs 17 residues. Germline CDR1 and CDR2: SGDLS and YYNGEE. V shed 0 bases and J shed 3 bases, with 17 bases lying between them.

The chain employs TRBV7-9 and TRBJ1-1; 7 positions agree with TRBD1. The trim removed 5 bases at V and 1 base at J, leaving 10 bases unmatched. This CDR3 comprises 16 residues. Germline CDR1 SEHNR, CDR2 FQNEAQ (reference sequence). The CDR3 DNA is TGTGCCAGCAGCCCGACAGGGAAAGGAGAGAACACTGAAGCTTTCTTT. This codes for CASSPTGKGENTEAFF. Complete variable domain (other parts from reference TRBV7-9 and TRBJ1-1): DTGVSQNPRHKITKRGQNVTFRCDPISEHNRLYWYRQTLGQGPEFLTYFQNEAQLEKSRLLSDRFSAERPKGSFSTLEIQRTEQGDSAMYLCASSPTGKGENTEAFFGQGTRLTVV.

V gene TRBV5-8 combines with J gene TRBJ2-7; D perhaps matches TRBD2 (5 bases). Germline V gene sequence: CDR1 SGHTS, CDR2 YDEGEE. This CDR3 comprises 15 residues. Trimming removed 4 bases from V and 0 bases from J, with 14 bases in between. The CDR3 DNA is TGTGCCAGCAGCCGGAGGAGTGGGAGCTCCTACGAGCAGTACTTC. Amino acid sequence: CASSRRSGSSYEQYF.

The chain links TRBV28 to TRBJ2-7; a weak D match, TRBD1 (5 bases). Germline loops: CDR1 MDHEN, CDR2 SYDVKM. Between the trimmed V and J ends, which lost 3 bases and 6 bases, there was a span of 9 bases. The CDR3 has 12 amino acids. The CDR3 nucleotides are TGTGCCAGCAGTTTCGCACAGGTCGAGCAGTACTTC. As protein: CASSFAQVEQYF.

This clonotype was counted only a few times. The V call is TRBV3-1, the J call TRBJ2-4, with 7 bases fitting TRBD1. The CDR3 length is 12 residues. The junction had 5 bases not matched to a gene; V was cut back by 0 bases and J by 15 bases. Germline CDR1 is LGHDT and CDR2 is YNNKEL (reference sequence). Here the CDR3 DNA reads TGTGCCAGCAGCCAAGATGGACAGGTCGCGTACTTC. Amino acids: CASSQDGQVAYF.

The chain employs TRBV7-2 and TRBJ2-2; 11 bases map to TRBD2. Germline loops: CDR1 SGHTA, CDR2 FQGNSA. Trimming cost V 5 bases and J 4 bases; bases outside gene matches: 12. This CDR3 has 18 amino acids. The CDR3 nucleotides are TGTGCCAGCAGCCCTTCTGGGCTAGCGGGAGGTAGCACCGGGGAGCTGTTTTTT. Amino acids: CASSPSGLAGGSTGELFF.

This chain joins TRBV7-2 and TRBJ2-5; D ambiguous. CDR1 is SGHTA and CDR2 is FQGNSA in the germline V gene. V was pared by 3 bases and J by 1 base, with 9 bases between. There are 14 residues in the CDR3. Here the CDR3 DNA reads TGTGCCAGCAGCTTGTGGTCCCGCCAAGAGACCCAGTACTTC. Translating it yields CASSLWSRQETQYF.

The chain recombines TRBV4-3 with TRBJ2-7; 7 bases match TRBD1. The CDR3 is made up of 15 amino acids. CDR1 and CDR2 from the germline V gene are LGHNA and YSLEER. V lost 0 bases, J lost 3 bases, and 5 bases stayed unmatched. Here the CDR3 reads CASSQESGGYYEQYF. The CDR3 coding sequence is TGCGCCAGCAGCCAAGAGTCAGGGGGATACTACGAGCAGTACTTC.

The gene calls are TRBV11-2 and TRBJ2-1, with D hard to call. V was cut by 6 bases and J by 7 bases, with 10 bases left in between. Germline V gene sequence: CDR1 SGHAT, CDR2 FQNNGV. This CDR3 contains 12 residues. The CDR3 nucleotides are TGTGCCAGCAGTTGGGAAGATAATGAGCAGTTCTTC. It is translated as CASSWEDNEQFF. Full variable domain (rest looked up from reference TRBV11-2 and TRBJ2-1): EAGVAQSPRYKIIEKRQSVAFWCNPISGHATLYWYQQILGQGPKLLIQFQNNGVVDDSQLPKDRFSAERLKGVDSTLKIQPAKLEDSAVYLCASSWEDNEQFFGPGTRLTVL.

This clonotype was detected a few times. The chain joins TRBV19 to TRBJ2-1; tentative D call: TRBD2 (6 bases). Germline lookup yields CDR1 LNHDA and CDR2 SQIVND (reference sequence). Trimming stripped 2 bases from V and 10 bases from J, with 18 bases between. CDR3 length equals 15 residues. In DNA form, the CDR3 reads TGTGCCAGTAGTATAAGGGGAGGCTTCCTTAGGGAGCAGTTCTTC. Amino acid sequence: CASSIRGGFLREQFF. Full variable domain (remainder filled in from reference TRBV19 and TRBJ2-1): DGGITQSPKYLFRKEGQNVTLSCEQNLNHDAMYWYRQDPGQGLRLIYYSQIVNDFQKGDIAEGYSVSREKKESFPLTVTSAQKNPTAFYLCASSIRGGFLREQFFGPGTRLTVL.

The genes are TRBV20-1 and TRBJ2-2, with 9 bases identical to TRBD1. Looked up from germline, CDR1 is DFQATT and CDR2 is SNEGSKA (reference sequence). This CDR3 is 14 amino acids long. The V and J ends lost 4 bases and 4 bases, in that order; junction bases with no gene match: 4. CDR3 protein: CSAITGGATGELFF. CDR3 DNA sequence: TGCAGTGCTATCACAGGGGGCGCCACCGGGGAGCTGTTTTTT.

The chain carries TRBV4-1 and TRBJ1-5; weak D call: TRBD1 (5 bases). CDR1 and CDR2 from the germline V gene are MGHRA and YSYEKL. Trimming cost V 1 base and J 4 bases, with 14 bases left between them. The CDR3 is made up of 16 amino acids. CDR3 protein: CASSQVRGERNQPQHF. CDR3 DNA: TGCGCCAGCAGCCAAGTTCGAGGGGAGAGAAATCAGCCCCAGCATTTT.

The V and J genes are TRBV6-6 and TRBJ2-5; D ambiguous. Germline CDR1 and CDR2: MNHNY and SVGAGI (reference sequence). The CDR3 is made up of 12 amino acids. V lost 0 bases and J 5 bases, leaving 4 bases between the germline ends. CDR3 in amino acids: CASSYSIETQYF. Here the CDR3 DNA reads TGTGCCAGCAGTTACTCGATTGAGACCCAGTACTTC.